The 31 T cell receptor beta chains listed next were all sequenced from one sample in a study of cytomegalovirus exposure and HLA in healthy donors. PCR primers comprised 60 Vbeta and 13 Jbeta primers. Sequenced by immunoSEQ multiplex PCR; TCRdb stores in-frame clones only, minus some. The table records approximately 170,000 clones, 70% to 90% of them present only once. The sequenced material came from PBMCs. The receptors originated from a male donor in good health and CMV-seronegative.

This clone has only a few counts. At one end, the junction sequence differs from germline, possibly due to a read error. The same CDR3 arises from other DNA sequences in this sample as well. The CDR3 DNA follows: TGTGCCAGCAGCCAATCGGAGATGTCCAGTAAGCACTTC. Translation: CASSQSEMSSKHF. The J gene is TRBJ2-7, the V gene TRBV14; D is uncertain. CDR3 length: 13 amino acids. CDR1 is SGHDN and CDR2 is FVKESK in the germline V gene.

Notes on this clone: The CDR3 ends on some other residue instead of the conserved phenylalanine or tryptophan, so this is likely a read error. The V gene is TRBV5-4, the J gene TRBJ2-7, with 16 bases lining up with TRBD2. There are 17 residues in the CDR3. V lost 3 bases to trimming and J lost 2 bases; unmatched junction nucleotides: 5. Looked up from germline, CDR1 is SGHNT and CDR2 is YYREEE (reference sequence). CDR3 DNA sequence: TGTGCCAGCAGCTCGGGACTAGCGGGAGGGAAACCCTACGAGCAGTACCTC. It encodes CASSSGLAGGKPYEQYL.

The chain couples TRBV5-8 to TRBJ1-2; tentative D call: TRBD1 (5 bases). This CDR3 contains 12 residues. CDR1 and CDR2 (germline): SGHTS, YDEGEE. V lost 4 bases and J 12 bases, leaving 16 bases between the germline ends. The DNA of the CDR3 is TGTGCCAGCAGCCAACCTGGGGGGACCGACACCTTC. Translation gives CASSQPGGTDTF. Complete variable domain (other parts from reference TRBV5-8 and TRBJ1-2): EAGVTQSPTHLIKTRGQQATLRCSPISGHTSVYWYQQALGLGLQFLLWYDEGEERNRGNFPPRFSGRQFPNYSSELNVNALELEDSALYLCASSQPGGTDTFGSGTRLTVV.

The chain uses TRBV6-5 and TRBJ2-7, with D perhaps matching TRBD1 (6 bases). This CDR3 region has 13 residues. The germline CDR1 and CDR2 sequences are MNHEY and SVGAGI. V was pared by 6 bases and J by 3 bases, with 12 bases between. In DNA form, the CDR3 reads TGTGCCAGCAGGACCTGGACAGACTACGAGCAGTACTTC. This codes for CASRTWTDYEQYF.

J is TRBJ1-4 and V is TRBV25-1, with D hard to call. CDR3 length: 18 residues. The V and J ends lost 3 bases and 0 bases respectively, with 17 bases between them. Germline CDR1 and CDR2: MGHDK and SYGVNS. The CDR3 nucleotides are TGTGCCAGCAGTGACCCGCGAGACGGGTCGACAACTAATGAAAAACTGTTTTTT. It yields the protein CASSDPRDGSTTNEKLFF.

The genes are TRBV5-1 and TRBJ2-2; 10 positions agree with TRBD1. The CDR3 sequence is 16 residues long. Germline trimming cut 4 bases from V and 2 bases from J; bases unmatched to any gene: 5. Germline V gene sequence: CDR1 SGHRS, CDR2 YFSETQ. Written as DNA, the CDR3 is TGCGCCAGCAGCACCGGGACAGGGGATAACACCGGGGAGCTGTTTTTT. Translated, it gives CASSTGTGDNTGELFF.

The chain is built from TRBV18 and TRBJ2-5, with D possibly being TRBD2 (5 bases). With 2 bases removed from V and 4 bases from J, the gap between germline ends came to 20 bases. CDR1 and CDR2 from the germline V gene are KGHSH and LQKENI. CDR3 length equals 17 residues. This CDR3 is CASSPGLRAPGPETQYF. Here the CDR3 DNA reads TGTGCCAGCTCACCAGGGTTGAGGGCTCCGGGCCCAGAGACCCAGTACTTC.

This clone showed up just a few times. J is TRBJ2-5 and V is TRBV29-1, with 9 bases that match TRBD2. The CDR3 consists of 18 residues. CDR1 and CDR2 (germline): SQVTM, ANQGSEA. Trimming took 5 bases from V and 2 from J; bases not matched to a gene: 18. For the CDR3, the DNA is TGCAGCGTTCAAGGGGCTAGCGGGGTGGCCTCCTCACAAGAGACCCAGTACTTC. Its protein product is CSVQGASGVASSQETQYF.

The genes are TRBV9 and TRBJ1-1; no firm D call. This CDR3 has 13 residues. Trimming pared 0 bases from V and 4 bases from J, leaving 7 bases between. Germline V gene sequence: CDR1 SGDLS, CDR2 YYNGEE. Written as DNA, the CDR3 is TGTGCCAGCAGCGTAGCTACCGGCACTGAAGCTTTCTTT. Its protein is CASSVATGTEAFF.

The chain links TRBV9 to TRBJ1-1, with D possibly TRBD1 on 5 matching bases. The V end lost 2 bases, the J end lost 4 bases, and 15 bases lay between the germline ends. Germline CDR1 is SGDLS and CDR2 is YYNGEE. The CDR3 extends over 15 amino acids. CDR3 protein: CASSVGPTGGTEAFF. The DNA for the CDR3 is TGTGCCAGCAGCGTTGGACCTACCGGGGGCACTGAAGCTTTCTTT.

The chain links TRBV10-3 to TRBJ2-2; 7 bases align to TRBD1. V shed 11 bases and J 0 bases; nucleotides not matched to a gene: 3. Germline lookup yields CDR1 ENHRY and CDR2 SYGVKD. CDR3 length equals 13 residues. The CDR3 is CASQGANTGELFF. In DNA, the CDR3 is TGTGCCTCCCAGGGGGCGAACACCGGGGAGCTGTTTTTT.

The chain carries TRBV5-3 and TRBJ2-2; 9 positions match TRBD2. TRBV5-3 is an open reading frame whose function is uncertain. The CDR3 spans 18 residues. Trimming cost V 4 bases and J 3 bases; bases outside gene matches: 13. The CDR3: CARSPPESGGPDTGELFF. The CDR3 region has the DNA TGTGCCAGAAGCCCGCCTGAGAGCGGGGGGCCAGACACCGGGGAGCTGTTTTTT.

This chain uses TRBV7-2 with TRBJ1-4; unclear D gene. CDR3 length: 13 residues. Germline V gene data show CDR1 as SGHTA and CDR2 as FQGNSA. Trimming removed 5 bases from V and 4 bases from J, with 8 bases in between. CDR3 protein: CASSPRGNEKLFF. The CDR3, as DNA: TGTGCCAGCAGCCCCCGGGGTAATGAAAAACTGTTTTTT.

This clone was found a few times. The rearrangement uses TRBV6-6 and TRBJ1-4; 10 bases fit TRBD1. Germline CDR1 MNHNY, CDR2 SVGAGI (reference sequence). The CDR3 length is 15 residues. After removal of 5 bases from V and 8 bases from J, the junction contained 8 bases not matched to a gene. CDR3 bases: TGTGCCAGCAGTCGCCCGGGACAGGGGAAAGAAAAACTGTTTTTT. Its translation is CASSRPGQGKEKLFF.

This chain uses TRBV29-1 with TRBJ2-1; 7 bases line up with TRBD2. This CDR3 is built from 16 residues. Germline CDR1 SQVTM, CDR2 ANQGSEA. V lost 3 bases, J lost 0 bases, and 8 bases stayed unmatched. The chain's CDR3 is CSVDGGRGLSYNEQFF. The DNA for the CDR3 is TGCAGCGTTGATGGCGGGAGAGGTCTCTCCTACAATGAGCAGTTCTTC.

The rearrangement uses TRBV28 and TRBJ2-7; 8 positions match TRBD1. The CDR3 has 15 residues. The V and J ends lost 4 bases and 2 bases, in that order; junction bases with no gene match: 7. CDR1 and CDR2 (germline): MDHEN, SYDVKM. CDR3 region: CASSSLGTGAYEQYF. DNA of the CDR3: TGTGCCAGCAGTTCTTTAGGGACAGGAGCCTACGAGCAGTACTTC. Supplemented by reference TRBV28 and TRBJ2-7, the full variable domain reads DVKVTQSSRYLVKRTGEKVFLECVQDMDHENMFWYRQDPGLGLRLIYFSYDVKMKEKGDIPEGYSVSREKKERFSLILESASTNQTSMYLCASSSLGTGAYEQYFGPGTRLTVT.

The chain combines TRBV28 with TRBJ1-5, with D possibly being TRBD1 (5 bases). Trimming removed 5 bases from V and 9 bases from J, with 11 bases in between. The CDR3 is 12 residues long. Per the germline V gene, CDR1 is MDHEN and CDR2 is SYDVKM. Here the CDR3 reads CASSPPGMPQHF. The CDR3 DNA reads TGTGCCAGCAGTCCCCCAGGGATGCCCCAGCATTTT.

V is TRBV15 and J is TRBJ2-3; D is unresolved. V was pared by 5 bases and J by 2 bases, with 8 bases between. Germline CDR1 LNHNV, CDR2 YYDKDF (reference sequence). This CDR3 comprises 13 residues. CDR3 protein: CATSSRNTDTQYF. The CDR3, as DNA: TGTGCCACCAGCTCGAGAAACACAGATACGCAGTATTTT. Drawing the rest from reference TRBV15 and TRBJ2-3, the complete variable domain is DAMVIQNPRYQVTQFGKPVTLSCSQTLNHNVMYWYQQKSSQAPKLLFHYYDKDFNNEADTPDNFQSRRPNTSFCFLDIRSPGLGDTAMYLCATSSRNTDTQYFGPGTRLTVL.

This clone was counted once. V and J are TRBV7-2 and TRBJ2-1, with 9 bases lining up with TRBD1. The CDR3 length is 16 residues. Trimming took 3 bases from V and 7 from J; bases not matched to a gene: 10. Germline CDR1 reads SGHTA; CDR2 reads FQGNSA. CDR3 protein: CASSLTAGTGINEQFF. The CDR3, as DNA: TGTGCCAGCAGCTTGACTGCCGGGACAGGGATAAATGAGCAGTTCTTC. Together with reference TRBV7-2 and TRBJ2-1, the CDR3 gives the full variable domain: GAGVSQSPSNKVTEKGKDVELRCDPISGHTALYWYRQSLGQGLEFLIYFQGNSAPDKSGLPSDRFSAERTGGSVSTLTIQRTQQEDSAVYLCASSLTAGTGINEQFFGPGTRLTVL.

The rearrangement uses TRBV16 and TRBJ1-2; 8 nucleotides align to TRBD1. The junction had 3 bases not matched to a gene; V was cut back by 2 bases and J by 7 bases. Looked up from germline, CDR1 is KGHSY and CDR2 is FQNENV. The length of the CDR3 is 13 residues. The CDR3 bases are TGTGCCAGCAGCCAAAGGACAGGGCTTGGCTACACCTTC. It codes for CASSQRTGLGYTF. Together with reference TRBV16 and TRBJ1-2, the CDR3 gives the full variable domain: GEEVAQTPKHLVRGEGQKAKLYCAPIKGHSYVFWYQQVLKNEFKFLISFQNENVFDETGMPKERFSAKCLPNSPCSLEIQATKLEDSAVYFCASSQRTGLGYTFGSGTRLTVV.

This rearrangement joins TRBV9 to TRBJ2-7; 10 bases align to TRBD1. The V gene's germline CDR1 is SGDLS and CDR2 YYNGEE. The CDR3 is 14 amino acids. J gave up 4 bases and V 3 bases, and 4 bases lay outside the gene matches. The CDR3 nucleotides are TGTGCCAGCAGCGCTGGACAGGGGGGTTACGAGCAGTACTTC. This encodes CASSAGQGGYEQYF. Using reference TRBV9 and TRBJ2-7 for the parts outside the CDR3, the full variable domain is DSGVTQTPKHLITATGQRVTLRCSPRSGDLSVYWYQQSLDQGLQFLIQYYNGEERAKGNILERFSAQQFPDLHSELNLSSLELGDSALYFCASSAGQGGYEQYFGPGTRLTVT.

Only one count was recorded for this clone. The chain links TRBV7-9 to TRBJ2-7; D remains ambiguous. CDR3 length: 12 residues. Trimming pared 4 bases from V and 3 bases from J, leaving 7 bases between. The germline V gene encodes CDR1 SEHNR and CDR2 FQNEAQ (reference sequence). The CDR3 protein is CASSSADYEQYF. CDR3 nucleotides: TGTGCCAGCAGCTCGGCGGACTACGAGCAGTACTTC. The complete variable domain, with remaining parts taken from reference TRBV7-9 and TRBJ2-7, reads DTGVSQNPRHKITKRGQNVTFRCDPISEHNRLYWYRQTLGQGPEFLTYFQNEAQLEKSRLLSDRFSAERPKGSFSTLEIQRTEQGDSAMYLCASSSADYEQYFGPGTRLTVT.

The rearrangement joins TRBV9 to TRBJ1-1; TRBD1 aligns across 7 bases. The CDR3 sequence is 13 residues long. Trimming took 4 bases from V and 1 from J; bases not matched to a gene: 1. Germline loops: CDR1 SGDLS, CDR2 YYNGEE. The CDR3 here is CASSHRGNTEAFF. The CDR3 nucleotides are TGTGCCAGCAGCCACAGGGGGAACACTGAAGCTTTCTTT.

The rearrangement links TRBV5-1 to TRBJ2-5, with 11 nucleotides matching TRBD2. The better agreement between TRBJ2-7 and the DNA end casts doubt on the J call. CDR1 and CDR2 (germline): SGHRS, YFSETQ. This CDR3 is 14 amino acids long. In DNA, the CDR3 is TGCGCCAGCCAGCCTAGCGGGAGGTCTGGCGAGCAGTACTTC. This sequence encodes CASQPSGRSGEQYF.

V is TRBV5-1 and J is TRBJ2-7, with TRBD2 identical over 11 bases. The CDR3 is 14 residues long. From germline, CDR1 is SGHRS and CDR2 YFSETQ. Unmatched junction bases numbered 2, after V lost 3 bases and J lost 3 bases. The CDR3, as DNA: TGCGCCAGCAGCTGGGGGACTAGCGGCTACGAGCAGTACTTC. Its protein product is CASSWGTSGYEQYF. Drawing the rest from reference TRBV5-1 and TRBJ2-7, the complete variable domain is KAGVTQTPRYLIKTRGQQVTLSCSPISGHRSVSWYQQTPGQGLQFLFEYFSETQRNKGNFPGRFSGRQFSNSRSEMNVSTLELGDSALYLCASSWGTSGYEQYFGPGTRLTVT.

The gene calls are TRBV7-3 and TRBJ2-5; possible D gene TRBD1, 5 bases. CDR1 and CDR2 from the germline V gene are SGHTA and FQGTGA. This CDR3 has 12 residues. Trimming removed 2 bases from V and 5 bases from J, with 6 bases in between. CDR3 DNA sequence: TGTGCCAGCAGCTTAGCAGGGGAGACCCAGTACTTC. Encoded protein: CASSLAGETQYF.

The CDR3, as DNA: TGTGCCAGCAGCTTACTGCGGGGGGGCACCGGGGAGCTGTTTTTT. It codes for CASSLLRGGTGELFF. J is TRBJ2-2 and V is TRBV7-2, with TRBD2 identical over 9 bases. The V gene end was trimmed by 2 bases and the J gene end by 4 bases; junction bases not matched to a gene: 2. The CDR3 consists of 15 residues. Germline V lookup: CDR1 SGHTA, CDR2 FQGNSA. The whole variable domain, remainder taken from reference TRBV7-2 and TRBJ2-2, is GAGVSQSPSNKVTEKGKDVELRCDPISGHTALYWYRQSLGQGLEFLIYFQGNSAPDKSGLPSDRFSAERTGGSVSTLTIQRTQQEDSAVYLCASSLLRGGTGELFFGEGSRLTVL.

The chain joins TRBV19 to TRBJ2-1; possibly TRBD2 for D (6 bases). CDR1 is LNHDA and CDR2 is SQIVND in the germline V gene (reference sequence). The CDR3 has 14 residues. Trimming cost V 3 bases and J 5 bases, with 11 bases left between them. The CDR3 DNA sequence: TGTGCCAGTAGTATCCAGCGGGCCGACAATGAGCAGTTCTTC. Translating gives CASSIQRADNEQFF.

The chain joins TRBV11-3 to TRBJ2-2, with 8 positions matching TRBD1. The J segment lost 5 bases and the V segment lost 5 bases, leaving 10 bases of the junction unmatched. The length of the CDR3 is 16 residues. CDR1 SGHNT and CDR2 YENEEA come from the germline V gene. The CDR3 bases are TGTGCCAGCAGCCCCCGCACAGGGGGGCAAACCGGGGAGCTGTTTTTT. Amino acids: CASSPRTGGQTGELFF.

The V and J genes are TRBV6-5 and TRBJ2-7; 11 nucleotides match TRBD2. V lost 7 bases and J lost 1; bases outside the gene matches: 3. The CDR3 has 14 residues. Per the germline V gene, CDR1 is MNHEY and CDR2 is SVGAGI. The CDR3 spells CASIRLAGSYEQYF. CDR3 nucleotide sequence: TGTGCCAGCATTCGACTAGCGGGGTCCTACGAGCAGTACTTC.

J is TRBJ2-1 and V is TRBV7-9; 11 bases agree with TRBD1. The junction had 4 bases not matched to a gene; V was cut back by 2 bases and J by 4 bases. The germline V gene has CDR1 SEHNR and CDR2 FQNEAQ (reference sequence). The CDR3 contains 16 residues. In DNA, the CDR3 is TGTGCCAGCAGCTTATTGGGGACAGGGGGTTACAATGAGCAGTTCTTC. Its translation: CASSLLGTGGYNEQFF.